The 21 T cell receptor beta chains below all came from one sample that was sequenced in a study of shared clonotypes between healthy human individuals. The naive CD8 fraction comprised CD45RO-negative cells positively selected for CCR7 and excluded terminally differentiated effector memory CD45RA+ cells. Assay used: immunoSEQ multiplex PCR; TCRdb lists only in-frame clones, some missing. Counted here are under 2,000,000 clones, 85% to 95% occurring once; the ten biggest clones make up 0.95% to 1.5%. Sequenced input: naive CD8+ T cells sorted from blood. Receptors originate from a man younger than 35 in good health.

This clone came up once. The genes are TRBV6-1 and TRBJ2-5, with D unclear. Germline assignment: CDR1 MNHNS and CDR2 SASEGT. The V and J ends lost 3 bases and 5 bases respectively, with 13 bases between them. This CDR3 has 14 residues. CDR3 nucleotide sequence: TGTGCCAGCAGTGAGGCGCTTGTATTCGAGACCCAGTACTTC. It encodes CASSEALVFETQYF.

V and J are TRBV7-8 and TRBJ1-4; 7 bases map to TRBD1. The J segment lost 0 bases and the V segment lost 1 base, leaving 20 bases of the junction unmatched. Germline loops: CDR1 SGHVS, CDR2 FQNEAQ. The CDR3 is 22 residues long. CDR3 residues: CASSLEGISAGGDPTTNEKLFF. CDR3 nucleotide sequence: TGTGCCAGCAGCTTAGAGGGTATATCGGCAGGGGGAGATCCAACAACTAATGAAAAACTGTTTTTT.

The gene calls are TRBV27 and TRBJ2-7; 9 bases are shared with TRBD1. Unmatched junction bases numbered 7, after V lost 5 bases and J lost 2 bases. Germline V gene sequence: CDR1 MNHEY, CDR2 SMNVEV (reference sequence). The CDR3 length is 15 residues. The CDR3 loop reads CASSPPRDRAYEQYF. CDR3 nucleotide sequence: TGTGCCAGCAGTCCGCCCCGGGACAGGGCCTACGAGCAGTACTTC.

The chain couples TRBV10-3 to TRBJ2-2; D is undetermined. Germline V gives CDR1 ENHRY, CDR2 SYGVKD. Between the trimmed V and J ends, which lost 2 bases and 3 bases, there was a span of 19 bases. The CDR3 length is 18 residues. The CDR3 spells CAISEEQRNLKYTGELFF. In DNA form, the CDR3 reads TGTGCCATCAGTGAGGAACAGAGAAATTTGAAGTACACCGGGGAGCTGTTTTTT.

The chain employs TRBV9 and TRBJ1-2; D possibly corresponds to TRBD1 (5 bases). The CDR3 totals 17 residues. Germline V gene sequence: CDR1 SGDLS, CDR2 YYNGEE. V lost 3 bases and J lost 0, with 18 bases in between. The CDR3 loop reads CASSAPGGTEANYGYTF. The CDR3 DNA follows: TGTGCCAGCAGCGCTCCGGGGGGGACCGAAGCTAACTATGGCTACACCTTC.

V gene TRBV7-6 combines with J gene TRBJ1-4; 10 bases agree with TRBD1. Losses at the gene ends were 8 bases for V and 0 bases for J; bases not matched to a gene: 3. Germline CDR1 reads SGHVS; CDR2 reads FNYEAQ. The CDR3 covers 15 residues. The CDR3 bases are TGTGCCAGCGGCGGGACAGGGGCAACTAATGAAAAACTGTTTTTT. Translating it yields CASGGTGATNEKLFF.

This clone was seen a single time. The V call is TRBV2, the J call TRBJ2-1; 13 nucleotides align to TRBD2. CDR3 length equals 15 residues. Trimming cost V 4 bases and J 8 bases; bases outside gene matches: 5. CDR1 SNHLY and CDR2 FYNNEI come from the germline V gene. The CDR3: CASSGLAGGTYEQFF. DNA of the CDR3: TGTGCCAGCAGTGGACTAGCGGGAGGAACCTATGAGCAGTTCTTC.

The rearrangement links TRBV6-1 to TRBJ1-4, with a possible D match to TRBD1 (5 bases). This CDR3 is 14 amino acids long. Trimming cost V 7 bases and J 8 bases, with 17 bases left between them. CDR1 is MNHNS and CDR2 is SASEGT in the germline V gene. Here the CDR3 DNA reads TGTGCCAGCAACAGGTACCCGATGGGCGAAAAACTGTTTTTT. Translating gives CASNRYPMGEKLFF.

A single count supports this clone. The rearrangement uses TRBV13 and TRBJ2-7; D might be TRBD1 or TRBD2, each matching 5 bases. The CDR3 spans 12 residues. Germline V gene data show CDR1 as PRHDT and CDR2 as FYEKMQ (reference sequence). The germline V and J ends were trimmed by 4 bases and 6 bases, with 10 bases remaining between them. Here the CDR3 reads CASSSRGAEQYF. As DNA, the CDR3 is TGTGCCAGCAGCTCCCGAGGGGCCGAGCAGTACTTC.

The rearrangement links TRBV27 to TRBJ2-1, with a possible D match to TRBD2 (6 bases). V gave up 5 bases and J gave up 7 bases, with 15 bases separating them. The CDR3 runs 14 residues. Germline CDR1 reads MNHEY; CDR2 reads SMNVEV (reference sequence). The CDR3 is CASSERDSQNEQFF. The CDR3 DNA reads as TGTGCCAGCAGTGAACGGGACTCACAAAATGAGCAGTTCTTC.

This rearrangement joins TRBV13 to TRBJ2-7; the match to TRBD1 covers 11 bases. V shed 3 bases, J shed 5 bases, and the junction held 6 bases outside the gene matches. The germline V gene has CDR1 PRHDT and CDR2 FYEKMQ (reference sequence). The CDR3 contains 15 residues. The CDR3 loop is CASSFTWTGGHEQYF. DNA for the CDR3: TGTGCCAGCAGCTTTACATGGACAGGGGGCCACGAGCAGTACTTC.

V and J are TRBV6-1 and TRBJ1-1; D remains ambiguous. Per the germline V gene, CDR1 is MNHNS and CDR2 is SASEGT. The CDR3 extends over 11 amino acids. V dropped 9 bases and J dropped 0 bases, with 5 bases sitting between them. CDR3 in DNA: TGTGCCAGTATCCTGAACACTGAAGCTTTCTTT. This sequence encodes CASILNTEAFF.

The gene calls are TRBV5-6 and TRBJ2-3; D is unclear. The CDR3 runs to 14 residues. CDR1 is SGHDT, CDR2 YYEEEE, per germline. Between the trimmed V and J ends, which lost 0 bases and 3 bases, there was a span of 8 bases. CDR3 region: CASSLESLTDTQYF. In nucleotides, the CDR3 is TGTGCCAGCAGCTTGGAATCGCTAACAGATACGCAGTATTTT. Full variable domain (rest looked up from reference TRBV5-6 and TRBJ2-3): DAGVTQSPTHLIKTRGQQVTLRCSPKSGHDTVSWYQQALGQGPQFIFQYYEEEERQRGNFPDRFSGHQFPNYSSELNVNALLLGDSALYLCASSLESLTDTQYFGPGTRLTVL.

The gene calls are TRBV5-6 and TRBJ2-1; D not resolved. Germline CDR1 reads SGHDT; CDR2 reads YYEEEE. With 4 bases removed from V and 7 bases from J, the gap between germline ends came to 12 bases. This CDR3 contains 13 residues. This CDR3 reads CASSPPQKNEQFF. CDR3 coding DNA: TGTGCCAGCAGCCCCCCTCAGAAGAATGAGCAGTTCTTC.

The chain employs TRBV7-3 and TRBJ2-7; 10 bases fit TRBD1. CDR1 is SGHTA and CDR2 is FQGTGA in the germline V gene. V dropped 5 bases and J dropped 5; count of bases not matched to a gene: 9. This CDR3 is 15 amino acids long. CDR3 loop: CASSQWDRGKDEQYF. The CDR3 DNA sequence: TGTGCCAGCAGCCAGTGGGACAGGGGCAAAGACGAGCAGTACTTC.

The chain uses TRBV5-6 and TRBJ2-7, with a possible D match to TRBD1 (7 bases). This CDR3 has 14 residues. The germline V gene has CDR1 SGHDT and CDR2 YYEEEE. Trimming removed 7 bases from V and 3 bases from J, with 17 bases in between. The CDR3 DNA follows: TGTGCCAGCGCCTCCGGCGGGACAGACTACGAGCAGTACTTC. It specifies CASASGGTDYEQYF.

This sequence joins TRBV7-2 and TRBJ2-3; 10 positions agree with TRBD2. From germline, CDR1 is SGHTA and CDR2 FQGNSA. Trimming cost V 1 base and J 6 bases; bases outside gene matches: 1. This CDR3 is built from 14 residues. DNA of the CDR3: TGTGCCAGCAGCTTAGGAGCGGGGGGGGATACGCAGTATTTT. Protein: CASSLGAGGDTQYF.

Note on this clone: This sample includes further DNA sequences coding for the same CDR3. The J gene is TRBJ2-7, the V gene TRBV5-1; 8 nucleotides align to TRBD2. CDR1 is SGHRS, CDR2 YFSETQ, per germline. Trimming cost V 4 bases and J 0 bases; bases outside gene matches: 6. The CDR3 length is 15 residues. Here the CDR3 DNA reads TGCGCCAGCAGCGAAGGACTAGCCTCCTCCTACGAGCAGTACTTC. Amino acid sequence: CASSEGLASSYEQYF.

The chain is built from TRBV10-2 and TRBJ2-1; 12 nucleotides line up with TRBD2. Germline V gene data show CDR1 as WSHSY and CDR2 as SAAADI. After removal of 8 bases from V and 7 bases from J, the junction contained 15 bases not matched to a gene. The CDR3 extends over 17 amino acids. This CDR3 reads CASRLHLAGGPSNEQFF. The CDR3 DNA reads as TGCGCCAGCCGTCTCCACCTAGCGGGAGGGCCCTCGAATGAGCAGTTCTTC.

Notes on this clone: The sample holds other DNA sequences that translate to the same CDR3. The rearrangement links TRBV27 to TRBJ2-7; 10 bases are a match to TRBD2. Germline CDR1 MNHEY, CDR2 SMNVEV (reference sequence). V was clipped by 5 bases and J by 1 base; unmatched bases: 2. The CDR3 spans 14 residues. The CDR3 loop reads CASSPTSGSYEQYF. The DNA for the CDR3 is TGTGCCAGCAGTCCGACTAGCGGGTCCTACGAGCAGTACTTC.

Details on this clone: Other DNA sequences within the sample encode an identical CDR3. This chain links TRBV6-5 with TRBJ1-1; D unclear. The CDR3 covers 13 residues. Germline V gene lookup returns CDR1 MNHEY and CDR2 SVGAGI. The V and J ends lost 0 bases and 0 bases respectively, with 2 bases between them. CDR3 protein: CASSYSMNTEAFF. CDR3 nucleotide sequence: TGTGCCAGCAGTTACTCCATGAACACTGAAGCTTTCTTT.